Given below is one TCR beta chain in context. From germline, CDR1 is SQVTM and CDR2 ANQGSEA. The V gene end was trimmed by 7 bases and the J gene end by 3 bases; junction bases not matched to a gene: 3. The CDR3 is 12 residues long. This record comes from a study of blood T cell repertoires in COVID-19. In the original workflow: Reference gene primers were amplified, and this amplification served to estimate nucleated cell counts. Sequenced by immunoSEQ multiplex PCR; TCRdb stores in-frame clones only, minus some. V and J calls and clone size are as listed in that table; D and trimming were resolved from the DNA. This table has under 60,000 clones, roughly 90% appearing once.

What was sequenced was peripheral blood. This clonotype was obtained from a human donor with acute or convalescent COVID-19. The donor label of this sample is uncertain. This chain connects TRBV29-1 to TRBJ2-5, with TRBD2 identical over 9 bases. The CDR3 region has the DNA TGCAGCGCCCCTAGCGGGAAAGAGACCCAGTACTTC. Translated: CSAPSGKETQYF.